A selection of T cell receptor beta chains follows, all from one sample in a study of T cell responses to AZD1222 COVID-19 vaccine. Sequencing was performed with immunoSEQ multiplex PCR; in TCRdb, only in-frame clones are kept and a portion is missing. The sample yields about 140,000 clones, more than 75% seen once. Sequenced material: peripheral blood, taken 28 days after the second AZD1222 dose. The source of these receptors is an adult who received the AZD1222 COVID-19 vaccine. The CDR3 runs from the conserved cysteine through the conserved F or W. A D gene is named only where the DNA matches it firmly. Rows give clone size only sometimes, using once, few, many, or a class for an expanded clone.

abundance	v_gene	j_gene	d_gene	CDR3nt	CDR3aa
.	TRBV28	TRBJ2-5	TRBD2	TGTGCCAGCAGTTTCTCTAGCGGGAGTTTGGAGACCCAGTACTTC	CASSFSSGSLETQYF
.	TRBV6-5	TRBJ1-1	.	TGTGCCAGCAGTTACTCAGGGGGAGACACTGAAGCTTTCTTT	CASSYSGGDTEAFF
.	TRBV20-1	TRBJ2-7	.	TGCAGTGCTAGTCCCTCGACCGACTACGAGCAGTACTTC	CSASPSTDYEQYF
once	TRBV3-1/TRBV3-2	TRBJ2-7	.	TGTGCCAGCAGCCAAGATCAGGTCGAGCAGTACTTC	CASSQDQVEQYF
few	TRBV6-5	TRBJ2-3	TRBD2	TGTGCCAGCAGACTAGCGGGGGACACAGATACGCAGTATTTT	CASRLAGDTDTQYF
.	TRBV10-1	TRBJ2-1	TRBD1	TGCGCCAGCAGCGAGCCGGGACAGGTCAACTACAATGAGCAGTTCTTC	CASSEPGQVNYNEQFF
.	TRBV24-1	TRBJ2-4	.	TGTGCCACCAGTGACCCCTCGAAAAACATTCAGTACTTC	CATSDPSKNIQYF
.	TRBV28	TRBJ2-5	.	TGTGCCAGCAACGGGATTCTCAGCGGCCAAGAGACCCAGTACTTC	CASNGILSGQETQYF
.	TRBV5-4	TRBJ1-2	.	TGTGCCAGCAGCTTGTGGACCCCATCGGGCTACACCTTC	CASSLWTPSGYTF
.	TRBV29-1	TRBJ2-2	.	TGCAGCGCAAGAAGGGGAGACGCCGGGGAGCTGTTTTTT	CSARRGDAGELFF
.	TRBV6-2/TRBV6-3	TRBJ2-1	.	TGTGCCAGCAGTTACAATGGAAATGAGCAGTTCTTC	CASSYNGNEQFF
.	TRBV4-3	TRBJ1-1	.	TGCGCCAGCAGCCAAGAAGTGCTTGGGAAAGCTTTCTTT	CASSQEVLGKAFF
.	TRBV27	TRBJ2-3	TRBD1	TGTGCCAGCAGTTTATCCCCCCGCACAGGGGGCACAGATACGCAGTATTTT	CASSLSPRTGGTDTQYF
.	TRBV18	TRBJ2-2	.	TGTGCCAGCTCACCACCGGGTGGGAACACCGGGGAGCTGTTTTTT	CASSPPGGNTGELFF
.	TRBV15	TRBJ2-2	TRBD1	TGTGCCACCAGCAGACCAGGGGGCACCCCATACACCGGGGAGCTGTTTTTT	CATSRPGGTPYTGELFF
.	TRBV2	TRBJ1-4	TRBD1	TGTGCCAGCAGAGGGGGCTCCGCTGTAACTAATGAAAAACTGTTTTTT	CASRGGSAVTNEKLFF
.	TRBV28	TRBJ2-5	TRBD1	TGTGCCAGCAGTTCACCGGGACAGGGAGGAGAGACCCAGTACTTC	CASSSPGQGGETQYF
.	TRBV7-2	TRBJ2-6	.	TGTGCCAGCGGCAGGCCGGACGTCCTGACTTTC	CASGRPDVLTF
once	TRBV5-4	TRBJ2-6	.	TGTGCCAGCACCTTTTCTGGGGCCAACGTCCTGACTTTC	CASTFSGANVLTF
.	TRBV6-4	TRBJ2-2	.	TGTGCCAGCAGCGCCCTAGAGTATGAGCCGGCCGGGGAGCTGTTTTTT	CASSALEYEPAGELFF
.	TRBV7-3	TRBJ2-7	.	TGTGCCAGCAGCACTCGACGCCAGGGCAGCGAGCAGTACTTC	CASSTRRQGSEQYF
.	TRBV5-4	TRBJ1-2	.	TGTGCCAGCAGCCCGATGACGGCGAACTATGGCTACACCTTC	CASSPMTANYGYTF
.	TRBV5-5	TRBJ1-2	.	TGTGCCAGCAGCTTGGGGCCTGACTATGGCTACACCTTC	CASSLGPDYGYTF
.	TRBV11-3	TRBJ2-3	TRBD2	TGTGCCAGCAGCTTAGGTGCGGGGGGGCCAGATACGCAGTATTTT	CASSLGAGGPDTQYF
.	TRBV27	TRBJ2-7	.	TGTGCCAGCGCTAGGAACGGACCCTACGAGCAGTACTTC	CASARNGPYEQYF
.	TRBV10-3	TRBJ2-2	.	TGTGCCATCAGTGAAAGGGGCGAGGGCGCCGGGGAGCTGTTTTTT	CAISERGEGAGELFF
.	TRBV4-1	TRBJ2-7	TRBD2	TGCGCCAGCAGCCAAGAAGGGATCGCGGGGGGCTCCTACGAGCAGTACTTC	CASSQEGIAGGSYEQYF
.	TRBV4-2	TRBJ2-1	.	TGTGCCAGCAGCCAAGATACGGGGTTGAATGAGCAGTTCTTC	CASSQDTGLNEQFF
.	TRBV11-3	TRBJ2-7	.	TGTGCCAGCAGGGTAGACAGGGATACAAAGGAGGGGGCCTACGAGCAGTACTTC	CASRVDRDTKEGAYEQYF
.	TRBV3-1/TRBV3-2	TRBJ2-7	.	TGTGCCAGCAGCTCTCTGGGGGTCGAGCAGTACTTC	CASSSLGVEQYF
.	TRBV25-1	TRBJ1-2	.	TGTGCCAGCATGTCAGGGCTTTATGGCTACACCTTC	CASMSGLYGYTF
.	TRBV24-1	TRBJ1-5	.	TGTGCCACCAGTGATCCCACGGACCCCTCGCCCCAGCATTTT	CATSDPTDPSPQHF
.	TRBV6-5	TRBJ2-7	.	TGTGCCACCCGGGGCTTTACCTACGAGCAGTACTTC	CATRGFTYEQYF
once	TRBV4-1	TRBJ1-1	.	TGCGCCAGCAGAACGATGAACACTGAAGCTTTCTTT	CASRTMNTEAFF
.	TRBV3-1/TRBV3-2	TRBJ2-7	.	TGTGCCAGCAGCCAAGTTCTTCGGGGCCCCCAGCACGAGCAGTACTTC	CASSQVLRGPQHEQYF
.	TRBV25-1	TRBJ2-7	.	TGTGCCAGCAGTGGACAGACCTACGAGCAGTACTTC	CASSGQTYEQYF
.	TRBV10-2	TRBJ2-1	.	TGCGCCAGCAGTGAGTCGAGGGGGGTAAATGTACTCTTC	CASSESRGVNVLF